This entry concerns a single TCR beta chain. Its specificity is unknown. The record originates from a study of cytomegalovirus exposure and HLA in healthy donors. Some clones are missing from TCRdb's copy, which holds only in-frame ones; the method was immunoSEQ multiplex PCR. The sample holds fewer than 100,000 clones, 94% seen once. Study-wide points: Specificity for CMV antigens was confirmed in vitro for a few of the CMV-associated chains.

This CDR3 is 14 amino acids long. The germline V gene has CDR1 SGHKS and CDR2 YYEKEE (reference sequence). Between the trimmed V and J ends, which lost 5 bases and 5 bases, there was a span of 16 bases. The sequence was obtained from a woman aged 18-29 years in good health and CMV-seronegative. This chain connects TRBV5-5 to TRBJ1-2; D uncertain. The sequenced sample consisted of PBMCs. CDR3 nucleotide sequence: TGTGCCAGCAGTCTGGGCGACCAGCGGTATGGCTACACCTTC. Translation: CASSLGDQRYGYTF.